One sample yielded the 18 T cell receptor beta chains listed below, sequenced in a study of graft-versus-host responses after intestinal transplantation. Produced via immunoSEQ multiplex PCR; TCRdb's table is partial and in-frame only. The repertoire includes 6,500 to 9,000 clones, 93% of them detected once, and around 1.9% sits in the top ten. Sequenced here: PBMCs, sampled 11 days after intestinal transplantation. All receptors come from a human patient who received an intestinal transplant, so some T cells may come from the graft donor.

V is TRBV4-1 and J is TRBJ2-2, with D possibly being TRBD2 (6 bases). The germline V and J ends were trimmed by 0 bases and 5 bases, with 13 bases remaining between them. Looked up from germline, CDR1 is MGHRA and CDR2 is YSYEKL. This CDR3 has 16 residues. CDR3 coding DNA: TGCGCCAGCAGCCAAGATCCGGACTATGGAACCGGGGAGCTGTTTTTT. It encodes CASSQDPDYGTGELFF.

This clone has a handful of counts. CDR3 coding DNA: TGTGCCAGCAGCCCTCACGGGGAAGGCAATCAGCCCCAGCATTTT. Amino acid sequence: CASSPHGEGNQPQHF. This chain connects TRBV4-2 to TRBJ1-5; D ambiguous. Between the trimmed V and J ends, which lost 4 bases and 2 bases, there was a span of 12 bases. This CDR3 has 15 residues. Per the germline V gene, CDR1 is LGHNA and CDR2 is YNFKEQ.

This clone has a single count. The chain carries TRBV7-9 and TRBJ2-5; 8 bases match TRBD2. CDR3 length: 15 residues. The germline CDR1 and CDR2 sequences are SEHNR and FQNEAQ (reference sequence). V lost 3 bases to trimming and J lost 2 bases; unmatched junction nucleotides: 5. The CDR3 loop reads CASSFGGGGQETQYF. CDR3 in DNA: TGTGCCAGCAGCTTCGGGGGCGGGGGGCAAGAGACCCAGTACTTC.

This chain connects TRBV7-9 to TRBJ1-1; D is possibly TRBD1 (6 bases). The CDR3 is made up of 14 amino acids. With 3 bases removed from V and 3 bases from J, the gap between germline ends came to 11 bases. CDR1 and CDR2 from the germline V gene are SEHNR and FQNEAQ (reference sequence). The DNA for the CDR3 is TGTGCCAGCAGCTTCCGGGACATAGACACTGAAGCTTTCTTT. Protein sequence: CASSFRDIDTEAFF.

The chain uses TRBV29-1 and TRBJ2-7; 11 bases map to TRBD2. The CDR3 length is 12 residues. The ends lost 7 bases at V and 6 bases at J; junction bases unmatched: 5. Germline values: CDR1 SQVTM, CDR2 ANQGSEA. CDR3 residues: CSALAGGFEQYF. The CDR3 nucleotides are TGCAGCGCCCTAGCGGGAGGCTTCGAGCAGTACTTC.

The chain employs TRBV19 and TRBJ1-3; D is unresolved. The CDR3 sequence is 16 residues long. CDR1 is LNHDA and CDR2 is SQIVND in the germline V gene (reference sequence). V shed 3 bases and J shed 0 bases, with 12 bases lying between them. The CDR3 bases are TGTGCCAGTAGTATGCCCCTACCAAGCTCTGGAAACACCATATATTTT. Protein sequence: CASSMPLPSSGNTIYF.

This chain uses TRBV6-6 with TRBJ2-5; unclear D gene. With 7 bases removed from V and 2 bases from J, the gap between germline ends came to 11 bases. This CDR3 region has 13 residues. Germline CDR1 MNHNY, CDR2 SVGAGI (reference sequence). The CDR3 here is CASKAEPQETQYF. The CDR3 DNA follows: TGTGCCAGCAAGGCGGAACCTCAAGAGACCCAGTACTTC.

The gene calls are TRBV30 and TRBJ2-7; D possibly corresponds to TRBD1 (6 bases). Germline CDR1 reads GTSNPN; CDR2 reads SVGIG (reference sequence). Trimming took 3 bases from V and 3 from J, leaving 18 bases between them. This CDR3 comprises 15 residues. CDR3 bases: TGTGCCTGGAGCCGCGACAGGACAGACTTCTACGAGCAGTACGTC. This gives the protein CAWSRDRTDFYEQYV.

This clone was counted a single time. The CDR3 nucleotides are TGTGCCAGCGCATCTCAGGGAGGGGTGCGAGAGACCCAGTACTTC. Its translation: CASASQGGVRETQYF. The chain recombines TRBV6-1 with TRBJ2-5; 7 nucleotides agree with TRBD2. V dropped 8 bases and J dropped 4; count of bases not matched to a gene: 13. From germline, CDR1 is MNHNS and CDR2 SASEGT. This CDR3 region has 15 residues.

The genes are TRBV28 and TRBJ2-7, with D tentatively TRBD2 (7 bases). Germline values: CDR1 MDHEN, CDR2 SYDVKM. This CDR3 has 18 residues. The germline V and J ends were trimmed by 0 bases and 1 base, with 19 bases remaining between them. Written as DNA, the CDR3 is TGTGCCAGCAGTTTATGGCTGAGGTGGGGGGGCGTATCCTACGAGCAGTACTTC. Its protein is CASSLWLRWGGVSYEQYF.

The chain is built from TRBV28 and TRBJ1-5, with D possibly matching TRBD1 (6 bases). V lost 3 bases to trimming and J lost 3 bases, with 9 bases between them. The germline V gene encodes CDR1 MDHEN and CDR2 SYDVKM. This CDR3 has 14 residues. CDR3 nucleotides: TGTGCCAGCAGTTTTTACAGGGACAATCAGCCCCAGCATTTT. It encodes CASSFYRDNQPQHF.

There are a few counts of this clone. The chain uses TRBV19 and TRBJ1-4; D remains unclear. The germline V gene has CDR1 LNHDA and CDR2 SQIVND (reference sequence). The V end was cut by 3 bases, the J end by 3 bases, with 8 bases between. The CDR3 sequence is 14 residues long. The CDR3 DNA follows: TGTGCCAGTAGTATCGCGGTACCTAATGAAAAACTGTTTTTT. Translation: CASSIAVPNEKLFF.

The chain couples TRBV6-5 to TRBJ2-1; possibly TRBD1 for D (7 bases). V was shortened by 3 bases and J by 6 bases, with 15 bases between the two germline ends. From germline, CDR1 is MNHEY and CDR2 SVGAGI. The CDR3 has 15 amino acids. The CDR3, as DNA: TGTGCCAGCAGTTATGGCGGGACAGTAGGCAATGAGCAGTTCTTC. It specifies CASSYGGTVGNEQFF.

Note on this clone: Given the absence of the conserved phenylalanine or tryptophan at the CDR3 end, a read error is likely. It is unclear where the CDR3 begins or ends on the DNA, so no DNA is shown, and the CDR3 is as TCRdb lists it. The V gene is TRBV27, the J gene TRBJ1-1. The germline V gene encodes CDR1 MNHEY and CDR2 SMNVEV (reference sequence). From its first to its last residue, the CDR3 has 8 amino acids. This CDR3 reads CASRGLAG.

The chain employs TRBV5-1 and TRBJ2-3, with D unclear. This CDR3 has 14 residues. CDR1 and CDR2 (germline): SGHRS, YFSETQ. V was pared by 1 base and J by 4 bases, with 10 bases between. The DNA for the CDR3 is TGCGCCAGCAGCTTGTGGGCCCCCCCAGATACGCAGTATTTT. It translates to CASSLWAPPDTQYF.

This CDR3 reads CASSLGTGGILYEQYF. The CDR3 DNA follows: TGTGCCAGCAGCTTGGGGACAGGGGGCATTCTGTACGAGCAGTACTTC. This chain connects TRBV5-6 to TRBJ2-7, with TRBD1 identical over 11 bases. The CDR3 has 16 amino acids. With 0 bases clipped from V and 4 bases from J, the junction kept 6 bases outside the gene matches. Germline CDR1 and CDR2: SGHDT and YYEEEE.

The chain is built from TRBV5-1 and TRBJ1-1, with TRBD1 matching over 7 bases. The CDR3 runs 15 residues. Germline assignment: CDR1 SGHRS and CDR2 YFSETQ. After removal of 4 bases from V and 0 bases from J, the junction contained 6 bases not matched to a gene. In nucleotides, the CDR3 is TGCGCCAGCAGCCTCGGACAGGTAATGAACACTGAAGCTTTCTTT. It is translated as CASSLGQVMNTEAFF.

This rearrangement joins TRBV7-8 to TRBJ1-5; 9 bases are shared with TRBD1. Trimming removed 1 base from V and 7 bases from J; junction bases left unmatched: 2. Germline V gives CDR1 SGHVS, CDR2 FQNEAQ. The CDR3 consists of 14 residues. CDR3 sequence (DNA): TGTGCCAGCAGCTTAGACAGGGGGCACCAGCCCCAGCATTTT. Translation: CASSLDRGHQPQHF.